Each of the 11 T cell receptor beta chains below was sequenced from the same sample in a study of control samples from healthy donors and cancer patients. Libraries were prepared by immunoSEQ multiplex PCR; TCRdb keeps only in-frame clonotypes and omits some of them. The sample carries tens of thousands of clones, 91% recorded once. Sequencing was performed on blood. The origin of the receptors is a man aged 30-40 years in good health.

This chain joins TRBV30 and TRBJ2-2, with 8 bases matching TRBD1. Per the germline V gene, CDR1 is GTSNPN and CDR2 is SVGIG (reference sequence). The V and J ends lost 8 bases and 5 bases, in that order; junction bases with no gene match: 10. The CDR3 is made up of 14 amino acids. The DNA for the CDR3 is TGTGCCCAAACCGACAGGGGAGAGACCGGGGAGCTGTTTTTT. It yields the protein CAQTDRGETGELFF.

This rearrangement joins TRBV30 to TRBJ2-7, with D tentatively TRBD2 (6 bases). The V gene's germline CDR1 is GTSNPN and CDR2 SVGIG (reference sequence). Trimming shortened V by 2 bases and J by 6 bases, and 17 bases separated the two germline ends. The CDR3 totals 14 residues. The CDR3 nucleotides are TGTGCCTGGAGTCCGGGACTGGCTCTGGGCGAGCAGTACTTC. Protein: CAWSPGLALGEQYF.

The chain recombines TRBV30 with TRBJ2-7; the D call may be TRBD1 or TRBD2 (7 bases each). V was shortened by 4 bases and J by 3 bases, with 13 bases between the two germline ends. This CDR3 comprises 13 residues. Germline-derived CDR1 and CDR2 are GTSNPN and SVGIG (reference sequence). CDR3 loop: CAWTPGGGYEQYF. The DNA of the CDR3 is TGTGCCTGGACCCCAGGGGGGGGCTACGAGCAGTACTTC. The complete variable domain, with remaining parts taken from reference TRBV30 and TRBJ2-7, reads SQTIHQWPATLVQPVGSPLSLECTVEGTSNPNLYWYRQAAGRGLQLLFYSVGIGQISSEVPQNLSASRPQDRQFILSSKKLLLSDSGFYLCAWTPGGGYEQYFGPGTRLTVT.

This rearrangement joins TRBV9 to TRBJ1-4, with D unresolved. The germline CDR1 and CDR2 sequences are SGDLS and YYNGEE. V was cut by 4 bases and J by 8 bases, with 9 bases left in between. The CDR3 is made up of 12 amino acids. As DNA, the CDR3 is TGTGCCAGCAGCCCCGGACCAGAAAAACTGTTTTTT. Its protein is CASSPGPEKLFF. Drawing the rest from reference TRBV9 and TRBJ1-4, the complete variable domain is DSGVTQTPKHLITATGQRVTLRCSPRSGDLSVYWYQQSLDQGLQFLIQYYNGEERAKGNILERFSAQQFPDLHSELNLSSLELGDSALYFCASSPGPEKLFFGSGTQLSVL.

The V gene is TRBV7-2, the J gene TRBJ2-3, with TRBD2 identical over 11 bases. Germline-derived CDR1 and CDR2 are SGHTA and FQGNSA. There are 17 residues in the CDR3. The junction had 5 bases not matched to a gene; V was cut back by 1 base and J by 2 bases. CDR3 DNA sequence: TGTGCCAGCAGCTTAGTGTTTAGCGGGGGGGTCACAGATACGCAGTATTTT. This codes for CASSLVFSGGVTDTQYF.

J is TRBJ1-2 and V is TRBV27; 11 bases match TRBD1. This CDR3 spans 13 amino acids. The junction had 4 bases not matched to a gene; V was cut back by 6 bases and J by 7 bases. From germline, CDR1 is MNHEY and CDR2 SMNVEV (reference sequence). The CDR3 sequence is CASRAGTGGGYTF. DNA of the CDR3: TGTGCCAGCAGGGCCGGGACAGGGGGTGGCTACACCTTC.

This chain uses TRBV28 with TRBJ1-5, with 8 bases aligning to TRBD1. This CDR3 comprises 14 residues. With V trimmed by 6 bases and J by 4 bases, 5 bases remained unmatched. Looked up from germline, CDR1 is MDHEN and CDR2 is SYDVKM. This CDR3 reads CASRPTGENQPQHF. The CDR3 nucleotides read TGTGCCAGCAGGCCGACAGGGGAGAATCAGCCCCAGCATTTT.

The genes are TRBV10-2 and TRBJ1-5; 11 bases align to TRBD1. CDR3 size: 14 residues. Germline V gene lookup returns CDR1 WSHSY and CDR2 SAAADI. The V gene end was trimmed by 4 bases and the J gene end by 5 bases; junction bases not matched to a gene: 1. The CDR3 DNA reads TGCGCCAGCAGTGGGACAGGGGGCGATCAGCCCCAGCATTTT. Residues: CASSGTGGDQPQHF.

This chain links TRBV27 with TRBJ1-5; no clear D gene. The CDR3 contains 13 residues. Germline V gene sequence: CDR1 MNHEY, CDR2 SMNVEV (reference sequence). V lost 7 bases, J lost 2 bases, and 9 bases lay in between. CDR3 DNA sequence: TGTGCCAGCACCACCTCGGGCAATCAGCCCCAGCATTTT. It yields the protein CASTTSGNQPQHF.

The chain couples TRBV3-1 (or the pseudogene TRBV3-2) to TRBJ1-1, with 8 positions matching TRBD1. This CDR3 has 15 amino acids. After removal of 6 bases from V and 4 bases from J, the junction contained 10 bases not matched to a gene. CDR1 LGHDT and CDR2 YNNKEL come from the germline V gene (reference sequence). The CDR3 here is CASSWAVRGRTEAFF. CDR3 nucleotides: TGTGCCAGCAGTTGGGCTGTCAGGGGGCGCACTGAAGCTTTCTTT.

The rearrangement joins TRBV7-9 to TRBJ1-2; 7 nucleotides align to TRBD1. Germline assignment: CDR1 SEHNR and CDR2 FQNEAQ (reference sequence). The CDR3 is 15 residues long. The V segment lost 3 bases and the J segment 2 bases; nucleotides outside the gene matches: 6. In nucleotides, the CDR3 is TGTGCCAGCAGCTTCGGACAGGAGGGGAACTATGGCTACACCTTC. Residues: CASSFGQEGNYGYTF.